This TCR beta chain was sequenced in a study of cytomegalovirus exposure and HLA in healthy donors. The PCR used 60 Vbeta and 13 Jbeta primers. TCRdb's copy holds only in-frame clones and misses some; the assay was immunoSEQ multiplex PCR. This table has 150,000 to 200,000 clones, 70% to 85% appearing once. This CDR3 has 15 amino acids. Germline V gene lookup returns CDR1 GTSNPN and CDR2 SVGIG (reference sequence). Trimming shortened V by 5 bases and J by 0 bases, and 14 bases separated the two germline ends. The origin of this receptor is a woman in her twenties or thirties in good health and CMV-seronegative. The chain recombines TRBV30 with TRBJ1-3, with D unresolved. Sequenced input: PBMCs. The DNA of the CDR3 is TGTGCCTGGGGCCTCAGGCTAACCTCTGGAAACACCATATATTTT. Translating it yields CAWGLRLTSGNTIYF.